The 17 T cell receptor beta chains below come from one sample, sequenced in a study of blood T cells in healthy people across ages. The authors ran a second PCR of 7 to 11 cycles using a sample-barcoded 5' primer and a J-beta primer mix. Each CDR3 protein is one row after TCRdb ran MiXCR on the 5' RACE reads. The sample has around 1.5 million distinct CDR3 sequences; roughly 32% are singletons. What was sequenced was blood. Receptors were obtained from a woman in her twenties or thirties in good health.

This clonotype has more than one count but fewer than ten. V and J are TRBV27 and TRBJ2-7, with 7 bases identical to TRBD2. The CDR3 extends over 15 amino acids. Germline CDR1 reads MNHEY; CDR2 reads SMNVEV (reference sequence). After removal of 5 bases from V and 8 bases from J, the junction contained 15 bases not matched to a gene. Here the CDR3 DNA reads TGTGCCAGCAGTCGAGGGGCTAGCGGTCTTACGAAGCAGTACTTC. Its translation is CASSRGASGLTKQYF.

This clonotype was seen only a few times. The chain couples TRBV7-9 to TRBJ1-1; tentative D call: TRBD1 (5 bases). This CDR3 contains 16 residues. Germline CDR1 and CDR2: SEHNR and FQNEAQ (reference sequence). V was clipped by 5 bases and J by 4 bases, with 20 bases between them. The CDR3 reads CASSPTRQGWSTEAFF. In nucleotides, the CDR3 is TGTGCCAGCAGCCCGACACGGCAGGGATGGAGCACTGAAGCTTTCTTT.

This clonotype was found many times. The rearrangement uses TRBV29-1 and TRBJ1-1; D unresolved. The CDR3 is 13 amino acids. The V gene lost 7 bases and the J gene lost 2 bases, with 14 bases spanning the gap. CDR1 is SQVTM, CDR2 ANQGSEA, per germline. CDR3 region: CSADSDINTEAFF. The CDR3 bases are TGCAGCGCCGATTCCGACATTAACACTGAAGCTTTCTTT.

The chain combines TRBV7-9 with TRBJ1-1; unclear D gene. Between the trimmed V and J ends, which lost 3 bases and 1 base, there was a span of 9 bases. This CDR3 comprises 14 residues. CDR1 is SEHNR, CDR2 FQNEAQ, per germline (reference sequence). In nucleotides, the CDR3 is TGTGCCAGCAGCTTGACAAATGCGAACACTGAAGCTTTCTTT. It encodes CASSLTNANTEAFF.

This chain links TRBV3-1 with TRBJ2-7; the D gene could be TRBD1 or TRBD2 (6 bases each). CDR1 and CDR2 (germline): LGHDT, YNNKEL (reference sequence). The ends were cut back, 2 bases at V and 5 bases at J, with 16 bases in the middle. This CDR3 contains 15 residues. CDR3 amino acids: CASSQRGLAAHEQYF. Here the CDR3 DNA reads TGTGCCAGCAGCCAACGGGGGCTAGCAGCCCACGAGCAGTACTTC.

This clonotype was detected only a few times. The rearrangement joins TRBV4-1 to TRBJ1-2, with a possible D match to TRBD1 (6 bases). The V end was cut by 3 bases, the J end by 0 bases, with 8 bases between. CDR3 size: 14 residues. The V gene's germline CDR1 is MGHRA and CDR2 YSYEKL. The CDR3 sequence is CASSQGASNYGYTF. The CDR3 DNA reads TGCGCCAGCAGCCAGGGGGCGTCTAACTATGGCTACACCTTC.

Points on this clonotype: Being one base from a much bigger clone, this may be a read error. The chain uses TRBV7-3 and TRBJ2-3, with no clear D. The germline V gene has CDR1 SGHTA and CDR2 FQGTGA. Trimming shortened V by 6 bases and J by 4 bases, and 11 bases separated the two germline ends. This CDR3 is 13 amino acids long. Here the CDR3 DNA reads TGTGCCAGCAGTCCGACCCAGGCAGATACGCAGTATTTT. This translates into CASSPTQADTQYF.

This clonotype was counted only a few times. Relative to the germline gene, one junction end is altered; a read error may explain this. The chain links TRBV7-3 to TRBJ2-1; TRBD2 matches 8 bases. This CDR3 has 14 residues. Germline V gives CDR1 SGHTA, CDR2 FQGTGA. CDR3 sequence reads: CTSSASGSYNGQFF. The CDR3 nucleotides are TGTACCAGCAGCGCCAGCGGGAGCTACAATGGGCAGTTCTTC.

For this clonotype: A single base separates this from a much larger clone, so it may be a read error. The rearrangement uses TRBV9 and TRBJ2-1, with 7 bases matching TRBD2. The CDR3 contains 13 residues. Germline V gene data show CDR1 as SGDLS and CDR2 as YYNGEE. CDR3 residues: CVSSRNSGNEQFF. CDR3 sequence (DNA): TGTGTCAGCAGCCGTAATAGCGGGAATGAGCAGTTCTTC.

This clonotype was recorded a few times. This sequence joins TRBV7-8 and TRBJ2-1; weak D call: TRBD1 (6 bases). In germline, CDR1 is SGHVS, CDR2 FQNEAQ. Trimming shortened V by 6 bases and J by 10 bases, and 28 bases separated the two germline ends. The CDR3 extends over 17 amino acids. CDR3 region: CASRQRILAGENVEQFF. CDR3 nucleotide sequence: TGTGCCAGCAGACAACGTATTCTGGCAGGGGAGAATGTAGAGCAGTTCTTC.

The table lists this clonotype with a few counts. This sequence joins TRBV5-5 and TRBJ1-1; no definite D call. CDR3 length equals 14 residues. Trimming cost V 1 base and J 2 bases, with 9 bases left between them. CDR1 and CDR2 from the germline V gene are SGHKS and YYEKEE (reference sequence). The CDR3 DNA is TGTGCCAGCAGCTTGATCCCGGGAAACACTGAAGCTTTCTTT. Translated: CASSLIPGNTEAFF.

In its sample, this clonotype was seen once. At one end the junction does not follow the germline gene, possibly because of a read error. This chain connects TRBV20-1 to TRBJ2-1; 8 positions agree with TRBD2. The CDR3 contains 15 residues. The germline CDR1 and CDR2 sequences are DFQATT and SNEGSKA (reference sequence). The DNA for the CDR3 is TGCAGTGCTAGCGGGGGGGAGAGCTCCTACAAAGAGCAGTTCTTC. Its protein is CSASGGESSYKEQFF.

The rearrangement uses TRBV6-1 and TRBJ1-1, with D perhaps TRBD1 (6 bases). Trimming left V 4 bases short and J 5 bases short, with 11 bases between. The germline V gene has CDR1 MNHNS and CDR2 SASEGT. There are 13 residues in the CDR3. The CDR3 DNA sequence: TGTGCCAGCAGTGGTGGACAGTGGACTGAAGCTTTCTTT. Protein product: CASSGGQWTEAFF.

This clonotype has more than one count but fewer than ten. The rearrangement joins TRBV20-1 to TRBJ2-3, with 8 bases identical to TRBD2. The trim removed 4 bases at V and 2 bases at J, leaving 8 bases unmatched. Looked up from germline, CDR1 is DFQATT and CDR2 is SNEGSKA (reference sequence). This CDR3 comprises 15 residues. The CDR3 is CSATRLAQLTDTQYF. The CDR3 DNA reads TGCAGTGCTACCAGACTAGCGCAACTCACAGATACGCAGTATTTT.

The chain carries TRBV11-2 and TRBJ2-5; 7 nucleotides align to TRBD2. Germline V CDR1 and CDR2: SGHAT, FQNNGV. The CDR3 is 14 amino acids. J gave up 5 bases and V 5 bases, and 8 bases lay outside the gene matches. This CDR3 reads CASSGFREEETQYF. The CDR3 region has the DNA TGTGCCAGCAGCGGATTCCGGGAGGAGGAGACCCAGTACTTC.

This chain uses TRBV4-1 with TRBJ2-1; D might be TRBD2 (6 bases). The germline V gene encodes CDR1 MGHRA and CDR2 YSYEKL. V was trimmed by 0 bases and J by 0 bases, leaving 21 bases between them. The CDR3 is made up of 20 amino acids. The CDR3 loop reads CASSQDRGTVYSRSYNEQFF. CDR3 nucleotide sequence: TGCGCCAGCAGCCAAGATCGCGGGACTGTTTATTCTCGCTCCTACAATGAGCAGTTCTTC.

This clonotype was seen once. The gene calls are TRBV20-1 and TRBJ2-3; 7 nucleotides line up with TRBD2. Germline CDR1 reads DFQATT; CDR2 reads SNEGSKA (reference sequence). CDR3 size: 13 residues. Trimming removed 8 bases from V and 2 bases from J; junction bases left unmatched: 7. The DNA of the CDR3 is TGCAGTAAGACTAGCAGAACCACAGATACGCAGTATTTT. It specifies CSKTSRTTDTQYF.